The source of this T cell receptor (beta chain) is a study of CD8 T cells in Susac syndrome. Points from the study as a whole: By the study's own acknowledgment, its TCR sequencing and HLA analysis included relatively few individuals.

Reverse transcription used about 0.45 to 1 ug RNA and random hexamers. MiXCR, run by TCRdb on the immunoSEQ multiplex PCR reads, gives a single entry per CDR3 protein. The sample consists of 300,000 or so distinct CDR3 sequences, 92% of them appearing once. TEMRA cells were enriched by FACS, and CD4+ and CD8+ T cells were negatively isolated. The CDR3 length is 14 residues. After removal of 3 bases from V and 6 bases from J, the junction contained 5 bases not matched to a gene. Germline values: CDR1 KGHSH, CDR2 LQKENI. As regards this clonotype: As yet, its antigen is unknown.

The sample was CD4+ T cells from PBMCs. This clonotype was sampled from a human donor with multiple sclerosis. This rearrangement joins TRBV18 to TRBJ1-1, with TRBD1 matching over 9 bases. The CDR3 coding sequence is TGTGCCAGCTCACCGGGACAGGGCATCTCTGAAGCTTTCTTT. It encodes CASSPGQGISEAFF.